This record looks at one T cell receptor (beta chain) sequence and its context. Data came from immunoSEQ multiplex PCR; TCRdb stores just in-frame clones and leaves some out. The sample lists approximately 92,000 clones; about four fifths were seen once. The source of the sample is a study of a mutant IDH1 vaccine in newly diagnosed glioma. Time point reported: baseline, week 1 (first vaccination visit). Treatment reported: pre-vaccination baseline after standard-of-care therapy. In germline, CDR1 is SEHNR, CDR2 FQNEAQ (reference sequence). V was trimmed by 2 bases and J by 9 bases, leaving 13 bases between them. This CDR3 has 13 amino acids.

Sequencing used PBMCs, obtained from a glioma patient treated with radiotherapy, temozolomide or both. This sequence originates from a woman aged 45-65 years with glioma. The genes are TRBV7-9 and TRBJ2-5; D is perhaps TRBD2 (6 bases). The CDR3 coding sequence is TGTGCCAGCAGCTTACAAGGATCGGGAGCCCAGTACTTC. This gives the protein CASSLQGSGAQYF. Variable domain in full (rest from reference TRBV7-9 and TRBJ2-5): DTGVSQNPRHKITKRGQNVTFRCDPISEHNRLYWYRQTLGQGPEFLTYFQNEAQLEKSRLLSDRFSAERPKGSFSTLEIQRTEQGDSAMYLCASSLQGSGAQYFGPGTRLLVL.